These 18 T cell receptor beta chains were all obtained from the same sample, sequenced in a study of T-cell reconstitution after alpha-beta-depleted transplantation in children. Molecular barcoding with unique molecular identifiers was used for the TCRbeta library. TCRdb ran MiXCR on the PCR reads and lists one entry per CDR3 protein. The sample has under 300,000 distinct CDR3 sequences, roughly 12% seen once. Specimen: peripheral blood, collected 180 days after TCRalphabeta/CD19-depleted stem cell transplant. Receptors originate from a male patient aged 2-9 years who had a stem cell transplant for chronic granulomatous disease, so the T cells may come from the graft donor.

This clonotype was observed many times. The V gene is TRBV6-5, the J gene TRBJ2-5, with D maybe TRBD1 (5 bases). There are 14 residues in the CDR3. Germline lookup yields CDR1 MNHEY and CDR2 SVGAGI. Deletions cut 0 bases from V and 5 bases from J, with 10 bases between. CDR3 bases: TGTGCCAGCAGTTACTCAGGGGTCGGGGAGACCCAGTACTTC. Amino acids: CASSYSGVGETQYF.

In this sample, this clonotype turned up many times. The V gene is TRBV6-8, the J gene TRBJ1-1; perhaps TRBD1 as D (5 bases). The CDR3 has 14 amino acids. V was trimmed by 6 bases and J by 6 bases, leaving 17 bases between them. Germline V gives CDR1 MNHGY, CDR2 SAAAGT. CDR3 nucleotides: TGTGCCAGCAGGAAGACAGAGTTTTTCCCTGAAGCTTTCTTT. Translated, it gives CASRKTEFFPEAFF.

This clonotype showed up many times. The chain uses TRBV20-1 and TRBJ1-1; no clear D gene. The germline V gene has CDR1 DFQATT and CDR2 SNEGSKA (reference sequence). The length of the CDR3 is 13 residues. V was cut by 5 bases and J by 1 base, with 11 bases left in between. This chain's CDR3 is CSAVVRGNTEAFF. For the CDR3, the DNA is TGCAGTGCTGTCGTGCGCGGGAACACTGAAGCTTTCTTT.

Comments on this clonotype: A read error may be the cause here, since a much bigger clone is one base away. The chain employs TRBV3-1 and TRBJ2-2; the match to TRBD2 covers 8 bases. V was pared by 3 bases and J by 9 bases, with 15 bases of the junction left unmatched. The V gene's germline CDR1 is LGHDT and CDR2 YNNKEL (reference sequence). The CDR3 length is 17 residues. In DNA, the CDR3 is TGTGCCAGCAGCCATCGGTATCGGGAGGGCCAAGCCTGGGAGCTGTTTTTT. Translating gives CASSHRYREGQAWELFF.

This clonotype was observed many times. The V call is TRBV7-2, the J call TRBJ2-3, with 8 bases that match TRBD2. V lost 1 base and J lost 8; bases outside the gene matches: 11. CDR3 length: 16 residues. Germline values: CDR1 SGHTA, CDR2 FQGNSA. The CDR3 DNA reads TGTGCCAGCAGCTTAGGACCGGGACTAGTCACTTTTACGCAGTATTTT. Residues: CASSLGPGLVTFTQYF.

About this clonotype: Given a much more abundant clone one base away, this may be a read error. The J gene is TRBJ2-1, the V gene TRBV1; TRBD2, the D gene given by the table, was not confirmed from the DNA. TRBV1 is deemed a pseudogene. The CDR3 extends over 20 amino acids. The CDR3 region is CSSSQEEGLAGAESYNEQFF. For the CDR3, the DNA is TGCTCCAGCAGCCAAGAGGAGGGGCTAGCGGGCGCGGAGTCCTACAATGAGCAGTTCTTC.

On this clonotype: This could be a read error, since a much larger clone is one nucleotide away. V and J are TRBV5-4 and TRBJ2-6, with 7 nucleotides matching TRBD1. The CDR3 is made up of 19 amino acids. Germline V gives CDR1 SGHNT, CDR2 YYREEE (reference sequence). The CDR3 sequence: CASGLAHRDSFSGANVLTF. The CDR3 DNA is TGTGCCAGCGGCTTGGCCCACCGGGACAGCTTCTCTGGGGCCAACGTCCTGACTTTC.

This clonotype appeared a single time. This could be a read error, since a much larger clone is one nucleotide away. This chain connects TRBV7-8 to TRBJ1-1; a weak D match, TRBD1 (5 bases). The CDR3 runs 14 residues. The germline V gene has CDR1 SGHVS and CDR2 FQNEAQ. The V end was cut by 7 bases, the J end by 5 bases, with 17 bases between. CDR3 loop: CASTPLQEETEAFF. DNA for the CDR3: TGTGCCAGCACCCCACTACAGGAGGAGACTGAAGCTTTCTTT.

This clonotype was observed many times. The rearrangement links TRBV29-1 to TRBJ2-5; maybe TRBD2 (6 bases). V lost 2 bases and J lost 1, with 14 bases in between. CDR3 length: 15 residues. Germline loops: CDR1 SQVTM, CDR2 ANQGSEA. The DNA of the CDR3 is TGCAGCGTTGAAAAGCTAGCGCCTTCCCAAGAGACCCAGTACTTC. As protein: CSVEKLAPSQETQYF.

This clonotype was recorded at least ten times. V gene TRBV24-1 combines with J gene TRBJ2-4; D is ambiguous. The CDR3 extends over 13 amino acids. The germline gives CDR1 KGHDR, CDR2 SFDVKD. The V gene lost 3 bases and the J gene lost 4 bases, with 6 bases spanning the gap. This CDR3 reads CATSDPVKNIQYF. The CDR3 region has the DNA TGTGCCACCAGTGATCCCGTAAAAAACATTCAGTACTTC.

This clonotype was recorded many times. The chain uses TRBV20-1 and TRBJ2-7; 8 bases fit TRBD1. Germline V gene sequence: CDR1 DFQATT, CDR2 SNEGSKA (reference sequence). The CDR3 is made up of 13 amino acids. Losses at the gene ends were 3 bases for V and 4 bases for J; bases not matched to a gene: 5. CDR3: CSARPGQAYEQYF. Here the CDR3 DNA reads TGCAGTGCTAGGCCGGGACAGGCTTACGAGCAGTACTTC.

A note on this clonotype: A much more abundant neighbour one base away suggests this may be a read error. The gene calls are TRBV25-1 and TRBJ2-7, with 8 bases identical to TRBD1. This CDR3 comprises 14 residues. V gave up 3 bases and J gave up 10 bases; unmatched junction bases: 11. Germline V gene data show CDR1 as MGHDK and CDR2 as SYGVNS. DNA of the CDR3: TGTGCCAGCAGTGAGACAGGGGATAATCGGGACCAGTACTTC. Translation: CASSETGDNRDQYF.

This clonotype occurred many times. This chain uses TRBV7-9 with TRBJ2-1; D gene ambiguous. Trimming shortened V by 1 base and J by 8 bases, and 0 bases separated the two germline ends. The CDR3 is 10 amino acids. The germline V gene encodes CDR1 SEHNR and CDR2 FQNEAQ (reference sequence). CDR3 region: CASSLDEQFF. The CDR3 region has the DNA TGTGCCAGCAGCTTAGATGAGCAGTTCTTC.

This clonotype was seen repeatedly, ten times or more. This chain joins TRBV29-1 and TRBJ2-1; 9 positions match TRBD2. The CDR3 is 15 residues long. Germline loops: CDR1 SQVTM, CDR2 ANQGSEA. V lost 3 bases to trimming and J lost 6 bases; unmatched junction nucleotides: 9. In DNA form, the CDR3 reads TGCAGCGTTGATCCCAGCGGGGGGCCGGGCAATGAGCAGTTCTTC. This encodes CSVDPSGGPGNEQFF.

This clonotype showed up many times. This chain uses TRBV18 with TRBJ2-7; D is tentatively TRBD1 or TRBD2 (6 bases each). The CDR3 spans 15 residues. Germline CDR1 KGHSH, CDR2 LQKENI. V was clipped by 6 bases and J by 3 bases, with 18 bases between them. The CDR3 DNA follows: TGTGCCAGCTCCGCAAGGCAGGGGACTCTCTACGAGCAGTACTTC. The encoded protein is CASSARQGTLYEQYF.

This clonotype was seen at least ten times. Relative to the germline gene, one junction end is altered; a read error may explain this. This sequence joins TRBV6-5 and TRBJ2-3; D tentatively fits TRBD1 or TRBD2 (5 bases each). The germline CDR1 and CDR2 sequences are MNHEY and SVGAGI. This CDR3 comprises 15 residues. CDR3 nucleotides: TGTGCCAGCAGTAACTCGGGACCCCTCACAGATACGCAGTATTTT. It codes for CASSNSGPLTDTQYF.

This clonotype was found many times. The rearrangement uses TRBV5-1 and TRBJ1-6; D ambiguous. Germline V gives CDR1 SGHRS, CDR2 YFSETQ. This CDR3 contains 13 residues. Trimming removed 4 bases at V and 14 bases at J, with 16 bases between. The CDR3 sequence is CASSDVRTPTLHF. The CDR3 DNA is TGCGCCAGCAGCGACGTGAGGACTCCGACCCTCCACTTT. Looking up the rest from reference TRBV5-1 and TRBJ1-6 gives the full variable domain: KAGVTQTPRYLIKTRGQQVTLSCSPISGHRSVSWYQQTPGQGLQFLFEYFSETQRNKGNFPGRFSGRQFSNSRSEMNVSTLELGDSALYLCASSDVRTPTLHFGNGTRLTVT.

In this sample, this clonotype turned up many times. The genes are TRBV30 and TRBJ2-3, with TRBD1 matching over 8 bases. Per germline, CDR1 GTSNPN and CDR2 SVGIG (reference sequence). The junction had 8 bases not matched to a gene; V was cut back by 5 bases and J by 1 base. CDR3 length equals 15 residues. CDR3 loop: CAWAIPTGGTDTQYF. The CDR3 DNA is TGTGCCTGGGCGATCCCGACAGGGGGCACAGATACGCAGTATTTT.